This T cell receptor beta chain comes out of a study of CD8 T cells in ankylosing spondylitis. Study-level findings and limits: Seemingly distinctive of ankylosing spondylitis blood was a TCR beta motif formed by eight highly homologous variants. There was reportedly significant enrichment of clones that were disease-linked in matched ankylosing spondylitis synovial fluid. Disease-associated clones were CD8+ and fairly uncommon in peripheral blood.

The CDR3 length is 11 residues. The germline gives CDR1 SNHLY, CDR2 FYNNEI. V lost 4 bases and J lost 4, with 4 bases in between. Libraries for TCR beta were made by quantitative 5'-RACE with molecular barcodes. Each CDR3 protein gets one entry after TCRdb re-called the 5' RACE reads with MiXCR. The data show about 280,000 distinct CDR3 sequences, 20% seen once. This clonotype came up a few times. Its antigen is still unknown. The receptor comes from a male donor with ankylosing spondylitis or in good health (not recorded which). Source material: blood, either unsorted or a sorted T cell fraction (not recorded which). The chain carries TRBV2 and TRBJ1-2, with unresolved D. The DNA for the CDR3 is TGTGCCAGCAGTGCGAGCTATGGCTACACCTTC. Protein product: CASSASYGYTF.